This T cell receptor (beta chain) was obtained from a study of T cell repertoires in cytomegalovirus infection. Study in general: Based on public TCR beta signatures, there were indications of CMV infection and of a matching HLA type.

TCRdb independently ran MiXCR on the reads; one entry per CDR3 protein. This table has about 160,000 distinct CDR3 sequences, 17% appearing once. V gave up 5 bases and J gave up 5 bases; unmatched junction bases: 3. This CDR3 spans 14 amino acids. The germline V gene has CDR1 MNHNS and CDR2 SASEGT. Study-wide points: Summed frequency of shared TCR beta families picked out CMV carriers who also had the relevant HLA.

This clonotype appeared a few times. The antigen is not known. The chain joins TRBV6-1 to TRBJ2-1; 10 positions agree with TRBD1. This TCR derives from a human donor in good health (CMV status not recorded). Some clones in this sample may be carry-over from other donors' samples. Material: CD8+ T cells from PBMCs. CDR3 sequence reads: CASSPGQGDNEQFF. CDR3 nucleotides: TGTGCCAGCAGTCCAGGACAGGGGGACAATGAGCAGTTCTTC.